This T cell receptor (beta chain) derives from a study of blood T cell repertoires in COVID-19. Study background: Donors in the United States, Italy and Spain gave samples during acute or convalescent COVID-19. PBMCs, B-cell-depleted T cells, or T cells were the source of the cDNA or gDNA that made up the material.

Per the study methods: Counts of nucleated cells, estimated from reference gene primer amplification, were obtained. Generated by immunoSEQ multiplex PCR, the TCRdb table keeps only in-frame clones and is missing some. V, J and clone size were drawn from that table, and D and trimming were deduced from the DNA. Here the sample spans 350,000 to 550,000 clones, roughly 89% being singletons. The germline V gene encodes CDR1 SQVTM and CDR2 ANQGSEA. The CDR3 runs to 13 residues. Trimming removed 4 bases at V and 5 bases at J, with 14 bases between. The material sequenced was peripheral blood. The sequence derives from a woman aged 25-40 years with acute or convalescent COVID-19. The V gene is TRBV29-1, the J gene TRBJ1-2; perhaps TRBD1 as D (5 bases). The CDR3 DNA follows: TGCAGCGTTGTGAATCCAGGGCTTTATGGCTACACCTTC. The encoded protein is CSVVNPGLYGYTF.